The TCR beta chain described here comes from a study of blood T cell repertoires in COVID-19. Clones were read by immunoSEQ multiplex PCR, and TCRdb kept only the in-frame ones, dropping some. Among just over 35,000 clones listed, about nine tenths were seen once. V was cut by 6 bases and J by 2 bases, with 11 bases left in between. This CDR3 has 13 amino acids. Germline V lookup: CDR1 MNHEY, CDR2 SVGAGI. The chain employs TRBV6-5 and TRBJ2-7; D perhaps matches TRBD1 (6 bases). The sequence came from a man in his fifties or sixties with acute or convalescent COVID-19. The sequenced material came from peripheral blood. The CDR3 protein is CASSYNRAYEQYF. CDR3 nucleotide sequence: TGTGCCAGCAGCTACAACAGGGCCTACGAGCAGTACTTC.